What follows are 24 T cell receptor beta chains derived from one specimen sequenced in a study of beta chain features in type 1 diabetes. The study reverse transcribed the entire isolated RNA, so it sequenced expressed TCRB transcripts. Assay used: immunoSEQ multiplex PCR; TCRdb lists only in-frame clones, some missing. The data hold approximately 250,000 clones, with 16% observed a single time. These receptors lack a known antigen. General observations from the study: All four CD4+ subsets from Type 1 diabetes patients carried moderately but significantly shorter TCRB CDR3s.

The sample consisted of naive CD4+ T cells from blood. These receptors were collected from a man between 25 and 39 years old with type 1 diabetes.

In its sample, this clone was seen a few times. The J gene is TRBJ2-3, the V gene TRBV4-2; 7 nucleotides agree with TRBD2. The CDR3 is made up of 16 amino acids. Germline loops: CDR1 LGHNA, CDR2 YNFKEQ. Trimming at V came to 0 bases and at J to 2 bases, leaving 5 bases not matched to a gene. The CDR3 here is CASSQDGLADTDTQYF. The CDR3, as DNA: TGTGCCAGCAGCCAAGACGGGCTAGCGGACACAGATACGCAGTATTTT.

In this sample, this clone turned up a few times. The rearrangement uses TRBV7-9 and TRBJ2-7; D is perhaps TRBD2 (6 bases). The germline V and J ends were trimmed by 5 bases and 1 base, with 12 bases remaining between them. Germline V gene data show CDR1 as SEHNR and CDR2 as FQNEAQ (reference sequence). The CDR3 contains 14 residues. This chain's CDR3 is CASSPRDSSYEQYF. CDR3 DNA: TGTGCCAGCAGCCCGAGGGACTCATCCTACGAGCAGTACTTC.

A few counts support this clone. The V gene is TRBV6-5, the J gene TRBJ2-5; perhaps D is TRBD1 or TRBD2 (5 bases each). Germline V gives CDR1 MNHEY, CDR2 SVGAGI. This CDR3 spans 15 amino acids. V lost 7 bases and J lost 2, with 17 bases in between. CDR3 nucleotides: TGTGCCAGCAAACGGGACCCTTCCCGACAAGAGACCCAGTACTTC. This codes for CASKRDPSRQETQYF.

In nucleotides, the CDR3 is TGCGCCAGCAGCCAAGGAATAAGAGAGACCCAGTACTTC. This translates into CASSQGIRETQYF. This chain links TRBV4-1 with TRBJ2-5; no clear D. Trimming removed 1 base at V and 4 bases at J, with 7 bases between. CDR1 MGHRA and CDR2 YSYEKL come from the germline V gene. The CDR3 contains 13 residues.

The V and J genes are TRBV18 and TRBJ2-3; D remains ambiguous. This CDR3 comprises 12 residues. Per the germline V gene, CDR1 is KGHSH and CDR2 is LQKENI. The ends were cut back, 3 bases at V and 2 bases at J, with 3 bases in the middle. CDR3 in DNA: TGTGCCAGCTCACCGGACACAGATACGCAGTATTTT. As protein: CASSPDTDTQYF. The variable domain in full, completed from reference TRBV18 and TRBJ2-3, reads NAGVMQNPRHLVRRRGQEARLRCSPMKGHSHVYWYRQLPEEGLKFMVYLQKENIIDESGMPKERFSAEFPKEGPSILRIQQVVRGDSAAYFCASSPDTDTQYFGPGTRLTVL.

This chain connects TRBV9 to TRBJ2-1; TRBD2 matches 8 bases. CDR1 is SGDLS, CDR2 YYNGEE, per germline. The CDR3 is 15 amino acids. Unmatched junction bases numbered 13, after V lost 9 bases and J lost 5 bases. The CDR3 sequence: CATSAVGLEDNEQFF. In nucleotides, the CDR3 is TGTGCCACCTCAGCAGTGGGACTAGAAGACAATGAGCAGTTCTTC. The full variable domain, in which reference TRBV9 and TRBJ2-1 provide the parts outside the CDR3, is DSGVTQTPKHLITATGQRVTLRCSPRSGDLSVYWYQQSLDQGLQFLIQYYNGEERAKGNILERFSAQQFPDLHSELNLSSLELGDSALYFCATSAVGLEDNEQFFGPGTRLTVL.

This clone was counted between two and nine times. CDR3 in DNA: TGCGCCAGCAGGCCAGGGGGAATGAGCGGGGAGCTGTTTTTT. This codes for CASRPGGMSGELFF. The V call is TRBV10-2, the J call TRBJ2-2; 7 bases fit TRBD1. The CDR3 covers 14 residues. CDR1 and CDR2 (germline): WSHSY, SAAADI. The junction had 8 bases not matched to a gene; V was cut back by 6 bases and J by 7 bases.

This clone was counted between two and nine times. The chain carries TRBV19 and TRBJ1-5; perhaps TRBD1 as D (5 bases). Per germline, CDR1 LNHDA and CDR2 SQIVND (reference sequence). The CDR3 sequence is 14 residues long. Trimming shortened V by 3 bases and J by 7 bases, and 13 bases separated the two germline ends. CDR3 loop: CASSILGPLQPQHF. Written as DNA, the CDR3 is TGTGCCAGTAGTATCTTGGGGCCGTTACAGCCCCAGCATTTT.

This clone was picked up a small number of times. Other DNA sequences in the same sample also yield this CDR3. The rearrangement joins TRBV18 to TRBJ2-5; D is unresolved. V was cut by 1 base and J by 5 bases, with 2 bases left in between. CDR1 and CDR2 from the germline V gene are KGHSH and LQKENI. This CDR3 region has 11 residues. CDR3 nucleotide sequence: TGTGCCAGCTCACCACGGGAGACCCAGTACTTC. This codes for CASSPRETQYF. Full variable domain (outside the CDR3, taken from reference TRBV18 and TRBJ2-5): NAGVMQNPRHLVRRRGQEARLRCSPMKGHSHVYWYRQLPEEGLKFMVYLQKENIIDESGMPKERFSAEFPKEGPSILRIQQVVRGDSAAYFCASSPRETQYFGPGTRLLVL.

This clone has only a few counts. The CDR3 loop reads CAIRDTGGYEQYF. DNA of the CDR3: TGTGCCATCAGGGATACAGGGGGCTACGAGCAGTACTTC. The J gene is TRBJ2-7, the V gene TRBV10-3; 8 nucleotides line up with TRBD1. Trimming took 6 bases from V and 3 from J; bases not matched to a gene: 4. This CDR3 is built from 13 residues. The germline V gene encodes CDR1 ENHRY and CDR2 SYGVKD.

The gene calls are TRBV7-8 and TRBJ2-1, with TRBD1 matching 9 bases. The junction had 11 bases not matched to a gene; V was cut back by 5 bases and J by 9 bases. Germline lookup yields CDR1 SGHVS and CDR2 FQNEAQ. The CDR3 length is 15 residues. As DNA, the CDR3 is TGTGCCAGCAGCATTTATACAGGGGGCAAGGGTGAGCAGTTCTTC. Translated, it gives CASSIYTGGKGEQFF.

CDR3 amino acids: CASRLWPGLGDTQYF. DNA for the CDR3: TGCGCCAGCCGCCTTTGGCCGGGATTAGGGGATACGCAGTATTTT. The V and J genes are TRBV5-1 and TRBJ2-3, with D possibly TRBD2 on 5 matching bases. Per germline, CDR1 SGHRS and CDR2 YFSETQ. The germline V and J ends were trimmed by 7 bases and 6 bases, with 21 bases remaining between them. The CDR3 loop spans 15 amino acids.

In its sample, this clone was seen a few times. This sequence joins TRBV30 and TRBJ1-1, with a possible D match to TRBD1 (5 bases). Trimming stripped 3 bases from V and 4 bases from J, with 15 bases between. The CDR3 extends over 14 amino acids. The germline gives CDR1 GTSNPN, CDR2 SVGIG (reference sequence). CDR3: CAWRPQGKPTEAFF. As DNA, the CDR3 is TGTGCCTGGAGGCCTCAGGGTAAGCCCACTGAAGCTTTCTTT.

This clone was picked up a small number of times. CDR3 in DNA: TGTGCCAGTAGTCCCCTAGCGGACTACAATGAGCAGTTCTTC. As protein: CASSPLADYNEQFF. The chain links TRBV19 to TRBJ2-1; 7 bases agree with TRBD2. This CDR3 contains 14 residues. The germline V gene encodes CDR1 LNHDA and CDR2 SQIVND (reference sequence). Trimming at V came to 5 bases and at J to 3 bases, leaving 4 bases not matched to a gene. The whole variable domain, filled in from reference TRBV19 and TRBJ2-1, reads DGGITQSPKYLFRKEGQNVTLSCEQNLNHDAMYWYRQDPGQGLRLIYYSQIVNDFQKGDIAEGYSVSREKKESFPLTVTSAQKNPTAFYLCASSPLADYNEQFFGPGTRLTVL.

This clone occurred a few times. V is TRBV29-1 and J is TRBJ1-5; D is uncertain. The germline V and J ends were trimmed by 4 bases and 4 bases, with 17 bases remaining between them. The CDR3 runs 15 residues. Germline assignment: CDR1 SQVTM and CDR2 ANQGSEA. CDR3 bases: TGCAGCGTTGTTTTGCCGGGAAATCGGAATCAGCCCCAGCATTTT. This translates into CSVVLPGNRNQPQHF. Complete variable domain (other parts from reference TRBV29-1 and TRBJ1-5): SAVISQKPSRDICQRGTSLTIQCQVDSQVTMMFWYRQQPGQSLTLIATANQGSEATYESGFVIDKFPISRPNLTFSTLTVSNMSPEDSSIYLCSVVLPGNRNQPQHFGDGTRLSIL.

This chain connects TRBV28 to TRBJ2-7; maybe TRBD1 (6 bases). Germline CDR1 is MDHEN and CDR2 is SYDVKM. Trimming shortened V by 2 bases and J by 7 bases, and 9 bases separated the two germline ends. The CDR3 covers 12 residues. CDR3 in DNA: TGTGCCAGCAGTTTAACAGGGCGGGAGCAGTACTTC. Its protein product is CASSLTGREQYF.

V is TRBV7-9 and J is TRBJ1-1, with a tentative D call TRBD1 (6 bases). The CDR3 sequence is 15 residues long. V lost 3 bases and J 7 bases, leaving 18 bases between the germline ends. The V gene's germline CDR1 is SEHNR and CDR2 FQNEAQ (reference sequence). The CDR3 bases are TGTGCCAGCAGCTTGCTGTCGACAGGTTACAGTGAAGCTTTCTTT. Translated, it gives CASSLLSTGYSEAFF.

The chain couples TRBV7-9 to TRBJ2-3; 9 nucleotides line up with TRBD2. V lost 2 bases to trimming and J lost 0 bases; unmatched junction nucleotides: 0. From germline, CDR1 is SEHNR and CDR2 FQNEAQ (reference sequence). CDR3 length equals 15 residues. The DNA for the CDR3 is TGTGCCAGCAGCTTAACTAGCGGGAGCACAGATACGCAGTATTTT. As protein: CASSLTSGSTDTQYF.

J is TRBJ2-6 and V is TRBV25-1; D not certain. This CDR3 comprises 16 residues. Trimming stripped 4 bases from V and 2 bases from J, with 12 bases between. In germline, CDR1 is MGHDK, CDR2 SYGVNS. CDR3 DNA sequence: TGTGCCAGCAGTGGTATGCTCGATCCTGGGGCCAACGTCCTGACTTTC. It encodes CASSGMLDPGANVLTF.

This clone was seen a handful of times. The rearrangement joins TRBV7-3 to TRBJ2-1; D might be TRBD1 or TRBD2, each matching 5 bases. Per germline, CDR1 SGHTA and CDR2 FQGTGA. V was clipped by 2 bases and J by 2 bases, with 10 bases between them. The CDR3 sequence is 15 residues long. CDR3 in DNA: TGTGCCAGCAGCTTAGGGGACCTAACCTACAATGAGCAGTTCTTC. It is translated as CASSLGDLTYNEQFF.

The chain is built from TRBV20-1 and TRBJ2-5; D gene unclear. The CDR3 runs to 11 residues. From germline, CDR1 is DFQATT and CDR2 SNEGSKA (reference sequence). Trimming took 5 bases from V and 7 from J, leaving 11 bases between them. The CDR3 region has the DNA TGCAGTGCTTCTGATGTGGGGACCCAGTACTTC. Its translation is CSASDVGTQYF.

The chain links TRBV27 to TRBJ1-4; D is unresolved. From germline, CDR1 is MNHEY and CDR2 SMNVEV (reference sequence). Trimming pared 3 bases from V and 6 bases from J, leaving 11 bases between. This CDR3 has 14 amino acids. The CDR3 spells CASSFTGEHEKLFF. The CDR3 region has the DNA TGTGCCAGCAGTTTCACCGGGGAACATGAAAAACTGTTTTTT.

V gene TRBV5-4 combines with J gene TRBJ2-3; a weak D match, TRBD2 (6 bases). The germline gives CDR1 SGHNT, CDR2 YYREEE (reference sequence). The CDR3 spans 14 residues. Deletions cut 3 bases from V and 4 bases from J, with 12 bases between. The CDR3, as DNA: TGTGCCAGCAGCTCGTCTAGCGCCGCAGATACGCAGTATTTT. Its translation is CASSSSSAADTQYF.

The V call is TRBV7-9, the J call TRBJ2-7, with 12 bases matching TRBD1. The CDR3 length is 15 residues. Looked up from germline, CDR1 is SEHNR and CDR2 is FQNEAQ (reference sequence). Germline trimming cut 5 bases from V and 2 bases from J; bases unmatched to any gene: 4. CDR3 sequence: CASSVGQGAAYEQYF. CDR3 sequence (DNA): TGTGCCAGCAGCGTGGGACAGGGGGCTGCCTACGAGCAGTACTTC.